Below, 31 T cell receptor beta chains from the same sample are listed, as sequenced in a study of cytomegalovirus exposure and HLA in healthy donors. Using immunoSEQ multiplex PCR, the repertoire was profiled, and TCRdb retains in-frame clones only, with some absent. The repertoire consists of 200,000 to 250,000 clones, with about 88% occurring once and the leading ten covering approximately 12%. Sequencing was carried out using PBMCs. The receptors here all came from a man younger than 35 in good health and CMV-seropositive.

The gene calls are TRBV7-9 and TRBJ1-1, with D unclear. CDR1 SEHNR and CDR2 FQNEAQ come from the germline V gene (reference sequence). V was shortened by 1 base and J by 7 bases, with 7 bases between the two germline ends. The CDR3 is 12 residues long. The CDR3 sequence: CASSLGAFEAFF. Written as DNA, the CDR3 is TGTGCCAGCAGCTTAGGAGCGTTTGAAGCTTTCTTT.

Many counts were recorded for this clone. This rearrangement joins TRBV28 to TRBJ1-2; TRBD1 aligns across 8 bases. Per the germline V gene, CDR1 is MDHEN and CDR2 is SYDVKM. The CDR3 consists of 14 residues. V trimming: 7 bases; J trimming: 8 bases; junction bases outside the gene matches: 12. CDR3 in amino acids: CASTPPARGQGYTF. The CDR3 nucleotides are TGTGCCAGCACCCCCCCGGCCAGGGGGCAGGGCTACACCTTC.

The CDR3 region has the DNA TGTGCCAGCAGTTCCCAACCGGGGGGGGGCTACAATGAGCAGTTCTTC. This sequence encodes CASSSQPGGGYNEQFF. V usage is TRBV6-5 and J usage is TRBJ2-1, with 8 bases that match TRBD2. Germline V gene lookup returns CDR1 MNHEY and CDR2 SVGAGI. This CDR3 has 16 amino acids. The V gene end was trimmed by 4 bases and the J gene end by 3 bases; junction bases not matched to a gene: 8.

The rearrangement joins TRBV25-1 to TRBJ1-2; D is uncertain. There are 12 residues in the CDR3. Per germline, CDR1 MGHDK and CDR2 SYGVNS. V was clipped by 6 bases and J by 1 base, with 6 bases between them. CDR3 bases: TGTGCCAGCAGCGGGATTAACTATGGCTACACCTTC. Residues: CASSGINYGYTF.

The genes are TRBV30 and TRBJ2-3; D might be TRBD1 (6 bases). With 0 bases removed from V and 0 bases from J, the gap between germline ends came to 10 bases. The CDR3 covers 15 residues. CDR1 GTSNPN and CDR2 SVGIG come from the germline V gene (reference sequence). CDR3 amino acids: CAWSVGGDSTDTQYF. Written as DNA, the CDR3 is TGTGCCTGGAGTGTAGGGGGTGACAGCACAGATACGCAGTATTTT.

The chain combines TRBV30 with TRBJ2-7; D perhaps matches TRBD2 (6 bases). From germline, CDR1 is GTSNPN and CDR2 SVGIG (reference sequence). Trimming left V 0 bases short and J 2 bases short, with 17 bases between. This CDR3 comprises 16 residues. The CDR3 is CAWSVRRAGSPYEQYF. CDR3 nucleotide sequence: TGTGCCTGGAGTGTACGGAGGGCTGGTAGTCCCTACGAGCAGTACTTC.

J is TRBJ1-1 and V is TRBV7-2; D gene ambiguous. The germline gives CDR1 SGHTA, CDR2 FQGNSA. The CDR3 spans 14 residues. With 1 base removed from V and 6 bases from J, the gap between germline ends came to 12 bases. The CDR3 sequence is CASSLVATTPEAFF. The CDR3 bases are TGTGCCAGCAGCTTAGTGGCAACTACCCCTGAAGCTTTCTTT. The full variable domain, in which reference TRBV7-2 and TRBJ1-1 provide the parts outside the CDR3, is GAGVSQSPSNKVTEKGKDVELRCDPISGHTALYWYRQSLGQGLEFLIYFQGNSAPDKSGLPSDRFSAERTGGSVSTLTIQRTQQEDSAVYLCASSLVATTPEAFFGQGTRLTVV.

This clone was counted only a few times. The chain employs TRBV5-6 and TRBJ2-7, with a possible D match to TRBD1 (5 bases). The V end was cut by 2 bases, the J end by 3 bases, with 12 bases between. This CDR3 contains 14 residues. Germline CDR1 reads SGHDT; CDR2 reads YYEEEE. The CDR3 is CASSFRTTRYEQYF. The CDR3 DNA is TGTGCCAGCAGCTTTCGGACAACCCGCTACGAGCAGTACTTC.

The rearrangement joins TRBV18 to TRBJ1-1; the D is unclear. CDR3 size: 13 residues. Looked up from germline, CDR1 is KGHSH and CDR2 is LQKENI. V was clipped by 3 bases and J by 4 bases, with 9 bases between them. The CDR3 spells CASSPSQGTEAFF. The CDR3 region has the DNA TGTGCCAGCTCACCTTCCCAAGGCACTGAAGCTTTCTTT.

J is TRBJ2-7 and V is TRBV7-5; the table's D call, TRBD2, was not checked against the DNA. TRBV7-5 is deemed a pseudogene. CDR3 size: 17 residues. As DNA, the CDR3 is TGTGTCAGAAGCTTATGCCTAGCGGCTCTTGACTCCTACGAGCAGTACTTC. It encodes CVRSLCLAALDSYEQYF.

This chain joins TRBV7-9 and TRBJ2-7; 10 nucleotides line up with TRBD2. The junction had 16 bases not matched to a gene; V was cut back by 6 bases and J by 2 bases. The CDR3 is made up of 18 amino acids. The germline gives CDR1 SEHNR, CDR2 FQNEAQ (reference sequence). The CDR3 loop reads CASRKLAGSIANPYEQYF. DNA for the CDR3: TGTGCCAGCAGAAAACTAGCGGGGTCCATCGCAAATCCCTACGAGCAGTACTTC.

The chain is built from TRBV5-1 and TRBJ2-1; D call uncertain. The CDR3 loop spans 16 amino acids. CDR1 and CDR2 (germline): SGHRS, YFSETQ. The ends were cut back, 0 bases at V and 3 bases at J, with 13 bases in the middle. This CDR3 is CASSLAGSSYYNEQFF. The CDR3 DNA reads TGCGCCAGCAGCTTGGCCGGTAGCTCTTACTACAATGAGCAGTTCTTC.

This sequence joins TRBV15 and TRBJ2-7; D unresolved. V was shortened by 0 bases and J by 0 bases, with 15 bases between the two germline ends. The CDR3 runs 17 residues. Germline V gene lookup returns CDR1 LNHNV and CDR2 YYDKDF (reference sequence). Here the CDR3 reads CATSRDSVGSSSYEQYF. In DNA, the CDR3 is TGTGCCACCAGCAGAGATTCTGTCGGATCTAGCTCCTACGAGCAGTACTTC.

The chain recombines TRBV28 with TRBJ1-1; no definite D call. Germline CDR1 reads MDHEN; CDR2 reads SYDVKM. This CDR3 is 14 amino acids long. The germline V and J ends were trimmed by 8 bases and 1 base, with 14 bases remaining between them. The CDR3 sequence is CASLRPVSNTEAFF. The CDR3 DNA reads as TGTGCCAGCTTAAGACCGGTCTCGAACACTGAAGCTTTCTTT.

The chain carries TRBV19 and TRBJ2-5; the match to TRBD2 covers 12 bases. Germline CDR1 and CDR2: LNHDA and SQIVND (reference sequence). V lost 5 bases, J lost 5 bases, and 6 bases stayed unmatched. The CDR3 runs 15 residues. Here the CDR3 reads CASSSLAGGMETQYF. The CDR3 DNA sequence: TGTGCCAGTAGTTCACTAGCGGGAGGCATGGAGACCCAGTACTTC.

This clone was seen only a few times. The chain couples TRBV5-1 to TRBJ2-7, with D perhaps matching TRBD1 (5 bases). Trimming took 0 bases from V and 3 from J, leaving 7 bases between them. Germline CDR1 reads SGHRS; CDR2 reads YFSETQ. The CDR3 spans 13 residues. CDR3 sequence reads: CASSLGQNYEQYF. CDR3 in DNA: TGCGCCAGCAGCTTGGGACAGAACTACGAGCAGTACTTC.

J is TRBJ2-2 and V is TRBV29-1, with 14 bases aligning to TRBD2. Looked up from germline, CDR1 is SQVTM and CDR2 is ANQGSEA. CDR3 length: 17 amino acids. Trimming took 4 bases from V and 4 from J; bases not matched to a gene: 8. The DNA for the CDR3 is TGCAGCGTTGGGAAGGAGGGACTAGCGGGGGTCACCGGGGAGCTGTTTTTT. This translates into CSVGKEGLAGVTGELFF.

This chain connects TRBV14 to TRBJ2-7; 7 nucleotides match TRBD1. The germline gives CDR1 SGHDN, CDR2 FVKESK. The CDR3 is 15 amino acids. V shed 1 base, J shed 0 bases, and the junction held 3 bases outside the gene matches. CDR3 sequence (DNA): TGTGCCAGCAGCCAAGGTGCAGGGGGCTCCTACGAGCAGTACTTC. It specifies CASSQGAGGSYEQYF.

The J gene is TRBJ1-1, the V gene TRBV30, with a tentative D call TRBD1 (5 bases). Trimming removed 3 bases at V and 5 bases at J, with 19 bases between. The CDR3 sequence is 15 residues long. Germline V gives CDR1 GTSNPN, CDR2 SVGIG (reference sequence). CDR3 coding DNA: TGTGCCTGGAGCCCCGGGCGGGGGGGGTGGACTGAAGCTTTCTTT. It codes for CAWSPGRGGWTEAFF.

The V call is TRBV7-2, the J call TRBJ2-7; D gene unclear. CDR3 size: 12 residues. Germline-derived CDR1 and CDR2 are SGHTA and FQGNSA. The V gene lost 6 bases and the J gene lost 7 bases, with 13 bases spanning the gap. The CDR3 region is CASSSDISEQYF. The CDR3 region has the DNA TGTGCCAGCAGTTCAGATATTTCGGAGCAGTACTTC.

The chain employs TRBV5-1 and TRBJ2-5; 13 bases map to TRBD2. In germline, CDR1 is SGHRS, CDR2 YFSETQ. The CDR3 consists of 16 residues. Losses at the gene ends were 0 bases for V and 3 bases for J; bases not matched to a gene: 2. The CDR3 bases are TGCGCCAGCAGCTTGGTTACTAGCGGGAGGGAAGAGACCCAGTACTTC. Translation: CASSLVTSGREETQYF.

The rearrangement uses TRBV30 and TRBJ1-1; the D is unclear. V lost 2 bases and J lost 2, with 6 bases in between. The CDR3 runs 12 residues. CDR1 and CDR2 from the germline V gene are GTSNPN and SVGIG (reference sequence). CDR3 residues: CAWSHANTEAFF. CDR3 nucleotides: TGTGCCTGGAGTCATGCTAACACTGAAGCTTTCTTT.

The genes are TRBV27 and TRBJ1-2; D might be TRBD1 (6 bases). Germline lookup yields CDR1 MNHEY and CDR2 SMNVEV (reference sequence). Trimming left V 4 bases short and J 5 bases short, with 17 bases between. The CDR3 has 15 amino acids. The CDR3 here is CASSSQGWGLYGYTF. The CDR3 DNA sequence: TGTGCCAGCAGTTCTCAAGGGTGGGGGCTATATGGCTACACCTTC.

The chain has TRBV4-3 and TRBJ2-7, with 7 positions matching TRBD2. The V gene end was trimmed by 1 base and the J gene end by 0 bases; junction bases not matched to a gene: 6. This CDR3 has 16 amino acids. Germline CDR1 is LGHNA and CDR2 is YSLEER. CDR3 sequence: CASSQVLAKSSYEQYF. The CDR3, as DNA: TGCGCCAGCAGCCAAGTACTAGCGAAGAGCTCCTACGAGCAGTACTTC.

The V call is TRBV14, the J call TRBJ2-3; a possible D gene is TRBD2 (5 bases). This CDR3 is built from 14 residues. Germline loops: CDR1 SGHDN, CDR2 FVKESK. V was shortened by 4 bases and J by 6 bases, with 14 bases between the two germline ends. The CDR3 loop is CASSPRRVADTQYF. The DNA for the CDR3 is TGTGCCAGCAGCCCGAGGCGGGTCGCTGATACGCAGTATTTT.

This clone came up many times. The gene calls are TRBV7-2 and TRBJ2-1; D gene unclear. The germline CDR1 and CDR2 sequences are SGHTA and FQGNSA. V shed 9 bases and J shed 9 bases, with 12 bases lying between them. The CDR3 covers 11 residues. The CDR3 loop is CASTSTIEQFF. CDR3 nucleotides: TGTGCCAGTACCTCGACCATTGAGCAGTTCTTC.

The chain joins TRBV28 to TRBJ1-2; unclear D gene. This CDR3 is 12 amino acids long. Trimming left V 3 bases short and J 12 bases short, with 14 bases between. CDR1 and CDR2 (germline): MDHEN, SYDVKM. CDR3 region: CASSLYGDGDTF. The CDR3, as DNA: TGTGCCAGCAGTTTGTATGGCGATGGGGACACCTTC.

This clone was seen only once. The V gene is TRBV27, the J gene TRBJ2-1; 7 nucleotides match TRBD1. CDR1 is MNHEY, CDR2 SMNVEV, per germline (reference sequence). Trimming cost V 3 bases and J 0 bases; bases outside gene matches: 8. This CDR3 comprises 17 residues. DNA of the CDR3: TGTGCCAGCAGTTTCCCACCCGGGACAGCCTCCTACAATGAGCAGTTCTTC. This codes for CASSFPPGTASYNEQFF.

J is TRBJ2-2 and V is TRBV4-1; D remains ambiguous. The germline V gene encodes CDR1 MGHRA and CDR2 YSYEKL. Trimming left V 4 bases short and J 4 bases short, with 10 bases between. This CDR3 is built from 14 residues. The CDR3 protein is CASSPTTLTGELFF. DNA for the CDR3: TGCGCCAGCAGCCCTACAACCCTCACCGGGGAGCTGTTTTTT.

CDR3 DNA: TGTGCCGGCTCGGACAGGGGCTCTGGGGCCAACGTCCTGACTTTC. Translated: CAGSDRGSGANVLTF. The gene calls are TRBV6-1 and TRBJ2-6; TRBD1 matches at 9 bases. CDR3 length: 15 residues. The junction had 5 bases not matched to a gene; V was cut back by 11 bases and J by 0 bases. The germline V gene has CDR1 MNHNS and CDR2 SASEGT.

The chain links TRBV9 to TRBJ1-1; D uncertain. From germline, CDR1 is SGDLS and CDR2 YYNGEE. The CDR3 sequence is 14 residues long. V lost 0 bases and J lost 1, with 7 bases in between. CDR3 sequence (DNA): TGTGCCAGCAGCGTAGGCACGGAGAACACTGAAGCTTTCTTT. This codes for CASSVGTENTEAFF.